This TCR beta chain was retrieved from a study of cytomegalovirus exposure and HLA in healthy donors. Overall study context: Within an early data release were roughly 90 million unique TCRs drawn from HLA-typed donors. Study-level points and caveats: Associated with cytomegalovirus, according to the listing, were around 160 TCR beta chains.

CDR3 length: 17 residues. Looked up from germline, CDR1 is KGHSH and CDR2 is LQKENI. A note on this clone: Its cognate antigen is unknown.

60 Vbeta and 13 Jbeta primers were used in PCR. Using immunoSEQ multiplex PCR, the repertoire was profiled, and TCRdb retains in-frame clones only, with some absent. The sample holds 160,000 or so clones, 70% to 90% seen once. The chain uses TRBV18 and TRBJ2-5; D call uncertain. The assigned J gene may be wrong: the sequence end matches TRBJ2-7 better. This sequence was found in a woman aged 18 to 35 in good health and CMV-seronegative. Sequenced input: PBMCs. The CDR3 loop reads CASSPPFSGTVTYEQYF. The CDR3 coding sequence is TGTGCCAGCTCACCGCCATTTTCCGGTACGGTTACCTACGAGCAGTACTTC.